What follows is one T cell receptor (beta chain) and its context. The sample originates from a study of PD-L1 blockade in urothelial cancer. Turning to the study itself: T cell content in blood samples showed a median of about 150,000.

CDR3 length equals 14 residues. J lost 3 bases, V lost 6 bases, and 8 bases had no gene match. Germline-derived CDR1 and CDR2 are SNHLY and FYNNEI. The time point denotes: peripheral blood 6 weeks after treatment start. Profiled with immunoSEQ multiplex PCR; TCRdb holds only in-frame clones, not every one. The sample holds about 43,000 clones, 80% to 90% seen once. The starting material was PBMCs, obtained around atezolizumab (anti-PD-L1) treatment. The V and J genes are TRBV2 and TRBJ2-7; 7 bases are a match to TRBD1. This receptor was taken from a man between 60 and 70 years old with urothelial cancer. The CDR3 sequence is CASRATGNDYEQYF. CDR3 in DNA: TGTGCCAGCAGGGCGACAGGGAATGACTACGAGCAGTACTTC.